This paragraph reports one T cell receptor beta chain. The antigen is not known. The data derive from a study of T-cell memory formation after mild COVID-19. Turning to the study itself: In these data, TCR clusters were largely donor specific. Findings and limits, study-wide: There were some responding clones in pre-infection memory, which suggested that cross-reactive memory had joined. The authors did not confirm SARS-CoV-2 specificity of second-wave clones peaking day 37.

The CDR3 loop spans 15 amino acids. Germline assignment: CDR1 SGHAT and CDR2 FQNNGV. V shed 4 bases, J shed 5 bases, and the junction held 8 bases outside the gene matches. Each CDR3 protein is one row after TCRdb ran MiXCR on the 5' RACE reads. The data contain around 210,000 distinct CDR3 sequences, over 9.5% of them seen just once; the ten biggest clones take up 3.5% to 4%. The sample comprised PBMCs or a T cell subset sorted from them (not recorded which). V is TRBV11-2 and J is TRBJ2-3, with TRBD2 matching 8 bases. The TCR sequence derives from a man aged 18 to 35 who had mild COVID-19 (a few samples of this study predate the infection). Cell type and time point are not known. The CDR3 sequence is CASSSLGGAGDTQYF. DNA of the CDR3: TGTGCCAGCAGCTCTCTCGGGGGGGCCGGAGATACGCAGTATTTT.